The 8 T cell receptor beta chains given below trace back to one sample, sequenced in a study of PD-L1 blockade in urothelial cancer. This table comes from immunoSEQ multiplex PCR, and its TCRdb copy is limited to in-frame clones, with some not included. The data contain fewer than 50,000 clones, about 90% of them singletons. The time point was: peripheral blood 6 weeks after treatment start. The sequenced sample was PBMCs, obtained around atezolizumab (anti-PD-L1) treatment. These receptors were obtained from a man aged 65-85 years with urothelial cancer.

This rearrangement joins TRBV7-8 to TRBJ2-1; 12 nucleotides agree with TRBD2. V trimming: 5 bases; J trimming: 8 bases; junction bases outside the gene matches: 10. The CDR3 is 16 residues long. Germline V gene data show CDR1 as SGHVS and CDR2 as FQNEAQ. CDR3: CASSPLTSGRRHEQFF. CDR3 coding DNA: TGTGCCAGCAGCCCCCTGACTAGCGGGAGACGACATGAGCAGTTCTTC.

The count of this clone is one. The chain recombines TRBV19 with TRBJ2-1; tentatively, D is TRBD1 (6 bases). The germline V gene encodes CDR1 LNHDA and CDR2 SQIVND (reference sequence). V was shortened by 7 bases and J by 6 bases, with 22 bases between the two germline ends. There are 16 residues in the CDR3. The CDR3 sequence is CASTRVGTRNTNEQFF. The CDR3 nucleotides are TGTGCCAGTACGCGGGTCGGGACACGAAATACCAATGAGCAGTTCTTC.

In regard to this clone: The missing conserved phenylalanine or tryptophan at the end of this CDR3 makes a read error likely. It is unclear where the CDR3 begins or ends on the DNA, so no DNA is shown, and the CDR3 is as TCRdb lists it. The chain links TRBV10-1 to TRBJ2-7; the table's D call, TRBD1, was not checked against the DNA. Ends included, the CDR3 has 9 residues. Germline V lookup: CDR1 WNHNN, CDR2 SYGVQD (reference sequence). CDR3 sequence: CASRAGQVI.

The rearrangement joins TRBV4-1 to TRBJ2-7; D gene ambiguous. Per the germline V gene, CDR1 is MGHRA and CDR2 is YSYEKL. The CDR3 length is 13 residues. V was clipped by 1 base and J by 2 bases, with 6 bases between them. CDR3 residues: CASSQVGTYEQYF. The DNA for the CDR3 is TGCGCCAGCAGCCAAGTTGGCACCTACGAGCAGTACTTC.

This clone was recorded only once. The V and J genes are TRBV11-2 and TRBJ2-5; the D gene is possibly TRBD2 (5 bases). The V gene's germline CDR1 is SGHAT and CDR2 FQNNGV. CDR3 length: 15 residues. Trimming took off 6 bases at V and 4 bases at J, with 18 bases between the two ends. The CDR3 nucleotides are TGTGCCAGCAGTTCATCACCCGGACGGGGAGAGACCCAGTACTTC. Its protein is CASSSSPGRGETQYF.

CDR3: CTSSGTSGYEQYF. For the CDR3, the DNA is TGCACCAGCAGCGGGACTAGCGGCTACGAGCAGTACTTC. This rearrangement joins TRBV1 to TRBJ2-7; the listed D gene, TRBD2, was not tested against the DNA. TRBV1 is listed as a pseudogene. This CDR3 contains 13 residues.

The CDR3: CASSLFNRGGNEQFF. For the CDR3, the DNA is TGTGCCAGCAGCTTGTTCAATCGGGGGGGGAATGAGCAGTTCTTC. The V and J genes are TRBV5-4 and TRBJ2-1; 8 bases map to TRBD2. The CDR3 spans 15 residues. The germline V gene has CDR1 SGHNT and CDR2 YYREEE (reference sequence). The junction had 7 bases not matched to a gene; V was cut back by 1 base and J by 7 bases.

In DNA form, the CDR3 reads TGTGCCAGCAGCCAAGGGACTAGCAGGAGTGGATGGCAGTTCTTC. This gives the protein CASSQGTSRSGWQFF. The rearrangement joins TRBV4-2 to TRBJ2-1, with TRBD2 identical over 8 bases. The V gene end was trimmed by 1 base and the J gene end by 12 bases; junction bases not matched to a gene: 11. Germline CDR1 reads LGHNA; CDR2 reads YNFKEQ. The CDR3 length is 15 residues.